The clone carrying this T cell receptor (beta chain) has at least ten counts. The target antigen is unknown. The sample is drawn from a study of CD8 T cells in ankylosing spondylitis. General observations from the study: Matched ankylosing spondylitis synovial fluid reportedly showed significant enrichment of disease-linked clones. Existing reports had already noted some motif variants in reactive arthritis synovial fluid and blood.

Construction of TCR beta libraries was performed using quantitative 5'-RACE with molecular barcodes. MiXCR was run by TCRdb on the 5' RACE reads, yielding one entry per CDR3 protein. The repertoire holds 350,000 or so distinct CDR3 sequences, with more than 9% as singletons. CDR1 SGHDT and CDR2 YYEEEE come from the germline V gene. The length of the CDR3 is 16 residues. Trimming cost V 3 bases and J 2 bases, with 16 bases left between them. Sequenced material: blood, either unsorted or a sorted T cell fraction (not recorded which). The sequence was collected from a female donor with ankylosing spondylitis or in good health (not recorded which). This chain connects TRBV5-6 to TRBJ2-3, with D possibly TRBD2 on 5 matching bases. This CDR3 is CASSSITLADTDTQYF. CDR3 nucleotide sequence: TGTGCCAGCAGCTCGATTACGCTAGCAGACACAGATACGCAGTATTTT.